This T cell receptor beta chain was identified during a study of T cells in localized non-small cell lung cancer. Study conclusions and caveats: Since sequencing was restricted to only one region of the tumor, intratumor heterogeneity remains a possibility. Peak T cell clonality was found in uninvolved adjacent lung, exceeding tumor.

Libraries were prepared by immunoSEQ multiplex PCR; TCRdb keeps only in-frame clonotypes and omits some of them. Here the sample spans 50,000 to 65,000 clones, 60% to 85% being singletons. This clone occurred a few times. Its specificity is unknown. This CDR3 contains 15 residues. V lost 2 bases to trimming and J lost 7 bases, with 18 bases between them. CDR1 and CDR2 (germline): SGHTA, FQGTGA. The sample in question was PBMCs, obtained before any cancer treatment. V gene TRBV7-3 combines with J gene TRBJ2-7; D is unclear. This receptor was identified in a woman aged 35 to 70 with stage II lung adenocarcinoma. This CDR3 reads CASSLSVSGIEEQYF. The CDR3 DNA reads as TGTGCCAGCAGCTTATCTGTTTCGGGCATCGAGGAGCAGTACTTC.